This T cell receptor (beta chain) is from a study of blood T cell repertoires in COVID-19. Study in general: The United States, Italy and Spain supplied acute and convalescent COVID-19 samples. T cells, B-cell-depleted T cells, or PBMCs provided the cDNA or gDNA that served as material.

This clone was counted only a few times. Authors' data handling: Quantification of nucleated cells was approximated via reference gene primer amplification. Only in-frame clones appear in the TCRdb table, and some are missing; sequencing was by immunoSEQ multiplex PCR. V and J calls and clone size follow that table, whereas D and trimming were derived from the DNA. The table includes around 200,000 clones, around 80% detected once. The CDR3 extends over 15 amino acids. Germline CDR1 MNHEY, CDR2 SMNVEV (reference sequence). V lost 6 bases, J lost 5 bases, and 12 bases stayed unmatched. The chain carries TRBV27 and TRBJ1-2; 7 nucleotides align to TRBD1. The sequence derives from a man aged 40-49 years with active or convalescent COVID-19. The material sequenced was peripheral blood. CDR3 sequence (DNA): TGTGCCAGCAGAACTATCAACAGGGGCCGATATGGCTACACCTTC. It specifies CASRTINRGRYGYTF.